A selection of T cell receptor beta chains follows, all from one sample in a study of CD8 T cells in ankylosing spondylitis. TCRdb re-called the 5' RACE reads with MiXCR, one entry per CDR3 protein. The sample yields about 750,000 distinct CDR3 sequences, 15% to 20% seen once. Input material: blood, either unsorted or a sorted T cell fraction (not recorded which). These receptors were obtained from a male donor with ankylosing spondylitis. Each CDR3 is given with its conserved first and last residue. D genes are given only for firm matches. Not every row has a clone size; where given, it reads once, few, many or a size class.

D gene,J gene,clone size,V gene,CDR3 protein,CDR3 DNA
TRBD2,TRBJ2-1,few,TRBV20-1,CSAGPWTSGNNEQFF,TGCAGTGCCGGGCCTTGGACTAGCGGGAACAATGAGCAGTTCTTC
TRBD1,TRBJ1-2,many,TRBV28,CASSLILQGASSYGYTF,TGTGCCAGCAGTTTAATCCTACAGGGGGCCTCAAGTTATGGCTACACCTTC
.,TRBJ2-7,few,TRBV9,CASSPGGGNEEQYF,TGTGCCAGCAGCCCAGGAGGCGGTAATGAAGAGCAGTACTTC
TRBD1,TRBJ2-7,.,TRBV29-1,CSVDRGPGEQYF,TGCAGCGTTGACAGGGGGCCGGGCGAGCAGTACTTC
.,TRBJ2-7,.,TRBV5-1,CASTNPGAYEQYF,TGCGCCAGCACAAACCCAGGGGCCTACGAGCAGTACTTC
TRBD2,TRBJ2-7,.,TRBV10-2,CASSAGGGDALYEQYF,TGCGCCAGCAGTGCTGGCGGGGGGGACGCACTCTACGAGCAGTACTTC
.,TRBJ1-2,.,TRBV20-1,CSAREWTESPYGYTF,TGCAGTGCTAGAGAGTGGACCGAGTCTCCTTATGGCTACACCTTC
.,TRBJ2-2,few,TRBV20-1,CSATIPWVGELFF,TGCAGTGCCACGATACCGTGGGTCGGGGAGCTGTTTTTT
TRBD1,TRBJ2-7,many,TRBV29-1,CSVFAGTVSYEQYF,TGCAGCGTTTTCGCCGGGACAGTCTCCTACGAGCAGTACTTC
TRBD1,TRBJ1-1,.,TRBV7-9,CASSPAGQGNTEAFF,TGTGCCAGCAGCCCTGCCGGACAGGGGAACACTGAAGCTTTCTTT
TRBD1,TRBJ1-2,few,TRBV18,CASSPGTAFYGYTF,TGTGCCAGCTCGCCCGGGACAGCGTTCTATGGCTACACCTTC
TRBD1,TRBJ2-7,few,TRBV9,CASSAEGTGAYEQYF,TGTGCCAGCAGCGCCGAAGGGACAGGGGCCTACGAGCAGTACTTC
.,TRBJ2-2,.,TRBV7-2,CASSLAGAPGLFF,TGTGCCAGCAGCTTAGCCGGTGCCCCGGGGCTGTTTTTT
.,TRBJ2-2,many,TRBV12-3/TRBV12-4,CASTGRKNTGELFF,TGTGCCAGCACCGGACGGAAGAACACCGGGGAGCTGTTTTTT
TRBD1,TRBJ1-2,.,TRBV5-1,CASSFSGQGIINYGYTF,TGCGCCAGCAGCTTTAGCGGACAGGGGATTATTAACTATGGCTACACCTTC
TRBD2,TRBJ2-2,few,TRBV12-3/TRBV12-4,CASSLSLAATGELFF,TGTGCCAGCAGTTTAAGTCTAGCGGCCACCGGGGAGCTGTTTTTT
TRBD2,TRBJ2-7,.,TRBV6-5,CASSYRGAGGYEQYF,TGTGCCAGCAGTTACCGAGGAGCGGGAGGCTACGAGCAGTACTTC
.,TRBJ1-4,.,TRBV2,CASRATNEKLFF,TGTGCCAGCAGGGCAACTAATGAAAAACTGTTTTTT
.,TRBJ2-7,few,TRBV5-8,CASSLPGYAYEQYF,TGTGCCAGCAGCTTACCAGGGTACGCCTACGAGCAGTACTTC
.,TRBJ2-7,few,TRBV5-8,CASSLRGAGTHEQYF,TGTGCCAGCAGCTTGAGGGGCGCGGGAACCCACGAGCAGTACTTC
TRBD2,TRBJ2-1,.,TRBV12-3/TRBV12-4,CASRPGTSGLNEQFF,TGTGCCAGCAGACCCGGGACTAGCGGCTTGAATGAGCAGTTCTTC
.,TRBJ1-2,few,TRBV12-3/TRBV12-4,CASSLALLNRNGYTF,TGTGCCAGTTCACTAGCACTTCTTAACAGAAATGGCTACACCTTC
.,TRBJ1-1,many,TRBV20-1,CSARLAGNTEAFF,TGCAGTGCTAGGTTGGCGGGGAACACTGAAGCTTTCTTT
.,TRBJ2-1,once,TRBV20-1,CSARGAGGAIYNEQFF,TGCAGTGCTAGAGGGGCGGGCGGGGCGATCTACAATGAGCAGTTCTTC
TRBD2,TRBJ2-1,many,TRBV12-3/TRBV12-4,CASTMVGGAYNEQFF,TGTGCCAGCACCATGGTGGGGGGGGCCTACAATGAGCAGTTCTTC
.,TRBJ1-3,.,TRBV5-1,CASSLAGVGGNTIYF,TGCGCCAGCAGCTTGGCCGGGGTGGGAGGAAACACCATATATTTT
.,TRBJ1-5,.,TRBV18,CASSPYRDMQPQHF,TGTGCCAGCTCACCTTACAGGGATATGCAGCCCCAGCATTTT
.,TRBJ2-1,.,TRBV2,CASMVGSYNEQFF,TGTGCCAGCATGGTTGGATCCTACAATGAGCAGTTCTTC
TRBD1,TRBJ2-7,few,TRBV6-5,CASSYSTGQVPYEQYF,TGTGCCAGCAGTTACTCGACCGGACAGGTCCCCTACGAGCAGTACTTC
.,TRBJ1-4,.,TRBV12-3/TRBV12-4,CASSFSLETNEKLFF,TGTGCCAGCAGTTTCTCTTTGGAGACTAATGAAAAACTGTTTTTT
TRBD2,TRBJ2-7,.,TRBV20-1,CSARASGRYEQYF,TGCAGTGCTAGAGCTAGCGGGAGATACGAGCAGTACTTC
.,TRBJ1-1,.,TRBV5-1,CASSLGGGPNTEAFF,TGCGCCAGCAGCTTGGGGGGGGGGCCGAACACTGAAGCTTTCTTT
TRBD1,TRBJ1-6,.,TRBV6-1,CASSESGTGYNSPLHF,TGTGCCAGCAGTGAATCCGGGACAGGATATAATTCACCCCTCCACTTT
.,TRBJ2-7,.,TRBV5-1,CASSSLTDSYEQYF,TGCGCCAGCAGCTCCTTGACAGACTCCTACGAGCAGTACTTC
TRBD1,TRBJ2-2,.,TRBV7-2,CASSLRTGKNTGELFF,TGTGCCAGCAGCCTCAGGACAGGGAAGAACACCGGGGAGCTGTTTTTT
TRBD2,TRBJ2-7,.,TRBV7-9,CASSSAGGWPYEQYF,TGTGCCAGCAGCTCTGCGGGGGGTTGGCCCTACGAGCAGTACTTC
TRBD2,TRBJ2-4,many,TRBV3-1,CASSQGQLAGGRTKNIQYF,TGTGCCAGCAGCCAAGGACAACTAGCGGGGGGTAGGACCAAAAACATTCAGTACTTC
TRBD1,TRBJ2-2,.,TRBV11-1,CASSRQTGPQVLNTGELFF,TGTGCCAGCAGCAGACAGACAGGGCCTCAAGTCTTAAACACCGGGGAGCTGTTTTTT
TRBD1,TRBJ2-7,.,TRBV5-6,CASTRQGGYEQYF,TGTGCCAGCACCCGACAGGGGGGTTACGAGCAGTACTTC
TRBD2,TRBJ2-1,many,TRBV7-2,CASSYISGSAAYNEQFF,TGTGCCAGCAGCTACATTAGCGGGAGTGCGGCCTACAATGAGCAGTTCTTC
.,TRBJ2-7,.,TRBV5-4,CASSLYGRISTLHSYEQYF,TGTGCCAGCAGCTTGTACGGGCGGATTTCCACCTTGCACTCCTACGAGCAGTACTTC
.,TRBJ2-3,few,TRBV24-1,CATSDGQISTDTQYF,TGTGCCACCAGTGATGGGCAGATAAGCACAGATACGCAGTATTTT
TRBD1,TRBJ2-3,.,TRBV12-3/TRBV12-4,CATRQGATDTQYF,TGTGCCACCCGACAGGGCGCCACAGATACGCAGTATTTT
TRBD2,TRBJ2-1,.,TRBV20-1,CSAATGTSGNNEQFF,TGCAGTGCTGCAACCGGGACTAGCGGGAACAATGAGCAGTTCTTC
.,TRBJ1-1,many,TRBV12-3/TRBV12-4,CASSLAGTMAFF,TGTGCCAGCAGCCTGGCCGGGACGATGGCTTTCTTT
.,TRBJ2-3,few,TRBV10-3,CAISGRDTQYF,TGTGCCATCAGTGGCCGAGATACGCAGTATTTT
TRBD2,TRBJ2-7,few,TRBV12-3/TRBV12-4,CASSLGLERFHEQYF,TGTGCCAGCAGCCTTGGACTAGAAAGGTTCCACGAGCAGTACTTC
.,TRBJ1-2,few,TRBV30,CANPRTDYGYTF,TGTGCCAACCCCCGGACGGACTATGGCTACACCTTC